The sequence of this TCR beta chain was determined in a study of T cells in Graves' hyperthyroidism and ophthalmopathy. Study context: Peripheral blood draws took place at initial diagnosis, ahead of any treatment.

Amplified TCR beta CDR3 regions derived from RNA transcripts. Initially, a first-round RT-PCR of the TCR CDR3 employed the HTBI primer set. A single record per CDR3 protein comes from TCRdb applying MiXCR to the multiplex PCR reads. Of 250,000 to 300,000 distinct CDR3 sequences in the sample, roughly 19% are singletons; the top ten hold about 40%. V was cut by 8 bases and J by 15 bases, with 23 bases left in between. The germline gives CDR1 MNHNS, CDR2 SASEGT. This CDR3 comprises 14 residues. Lactation, pregnancy, other autoimmune disease or uncontrolled infection led to exclusion of patients. Clinical symptoms, serum thyroxine, TRAb, thyroid ultrasound and orbital computed tomography informed diagnoses. Out of 10 ml of fresh peripheral blood came the PBMCs.

The source material was blood. The chain uses TRBV6-1 and TRBJ1-6; D call uncertain. The clonotype comes from a man aged 50-60 years with Graves' ophthalmopathy. The CDR3 spells CASGEGREKINLHF. The CDR3 DNA reads as TGTGCCAGCGGAGAGGGTCGGGAGAAGATAAACCTCCACTTT.